The 2 T cell receptor beta chains presented below share a single source sample, sequenced in a study of CD8 T cells in Susac syndrome. Reverse transcription of about 0.45 to 1 ug RNA was performed with random hexamers. TCRdb itself ran the immunoSEQ multiplex PCR reads through MiXCR, one entry per CDR3 protein. The data show about 140,000 distinct CDR3 sequences, around 94% seen once. Sequenced sample: CD8+ T cells from PBMCs. The source is a human donor in good health.

V is TRBV27 and J is TRBJ2-5; TRBD1 matches at 7 bases. The germline CDR1 and CDR2 sequences are MNHEY and SMNVEV (reference sequence). The J segment lost 3 bases and the V segment lost 2 bases, leaving 3 bases of the junction unmatched. CDR3 size: 14 residues. Written as DNA, the CDR3 is TGTGCCAGCAGTTTAGGTACAGGGGAAGAGACCCAGTACTTC. Translating it yields CASSLGTGEETQYF.

The chain employs TRBV12-3 or TRBV12-4 and TRBJ2-3; D is undetermined. This CDR3 contains 12 residues. Trimming took off 3 bases at V and 14 bases at J, with 15 bases between the two ends. The CDR3 DNA reads as TGTGCCAGCAGTTTGGGCTTTCATCTACGGTATTTT. Encoded protein: CASSLGFHLRYF.